The 5 T cell receptor beta chains below were found in one sample sequenced in a study. TCRdb reprocessed the 5' RACE reads via MiXCR and lists one record per CDR3 protein. Here the sample spans about 55,000 distinct CDR3 sequences, less than 25% being singletons. Tregs were sorted as CD4+CD25+CD127-/low cells. The sample taken for sequencing was tumor-infiltrating Tregs sorted from the breast tumor. Receptor source: a female donor with breast cancer.

The chain joins TRBV5-1 to TRBJ2-3; D gene uncertain. V was pared by 0 bases and J by 2 bases, with 7 bases between. Per germline, CDR1 SGHRS and CDR2 YFSETQ. The CDR3 length is 14 residues. CDR3 residues: CASSLGTPTDTQYF. In DNA, the CDR3 is TGCGCCAGCAGCTTGGGAACCCCCACAGATACGCAGTATTTT.

This clonotype was recorded a few times. J is TRBJ1-2 and V is TRBV20-1; D uncertain. Per the germline V gene, CDR1 is DFQATT and CDR2 is SNEGSKA (reference sequence). V lost 2 bases to trimming and J lost 7 bases, with 14 bases between them. This CDR3 spans 13 amino acids. The DNA for the CDR3 is TGCAGTGCTAGACCCACCGTAGCGTCTGGCTACACCTTC. Translation: CSARPTVASGYTF.

The chain recombines TRBV3-1 with TRBJ2-5, with 9 bases identical to TRBD2. Germline lookup yields CDR1 LGHDT and CDR2 YNNKEL (reference sequence). With 5 bases clipped from V and 3 bases from J, the junction kept 10 bases outside the gene matches. The CDR3 is made up of 16 amino acids. The CDR3, as DNA: TGTGCCAGCAGCTCAATGGCTAGCGGGGCAAAAGAGACCCAGTACTTC. Encoded protein: CASSSMASGAKETQYF.

This clonotype was counted ten times or more. J is TRBJ1-4 and V is TRBV2; unclear D gene. Germline V CDR1 and CDR2: SNHLY, FYNNEI. CDR3 length: 12 amino acids. V shed 8 bases and J shed 4 bases, with 8 bases lying between them. CDR3 residues: CASRRVNEKLFF. CDR3 DNA sequence: TGTGCCAGCCGGCGGGTTAATGAAAAACTGTTTTTT. Looking up the rest from reference TRBV2 and TRBJ1-4 gives the full variable domain: EPEVTQTPSHQVTQMGQEVILRCVPISNHLYFYWYRQILGQKVEFLVSFYNNEISEKSEIFDDQFSVERPDGSNFTLKIRSTKLEDSAMYFCASRRVNEKLFFGSGTQLSVL.

The rearrangement joins TRBV12-3 or TRBV12-4 to TRBJ2-1, with D perhaps assigned TRBD1 or TRBD2 (5 bases each). The CDR3 consists of 14 residues. The ends were cut back, 5 bases at V and 8 bases at J, with 16 bases in the middle. The CDR3 region is CASSPPGPDHEQFF. DNA of the CDR3: TGTGCCAGCAGTCCTCCGGGACCCGACCATGAGCAGTTCTTC.